Below, 7 T cell receptor beta chains from the same sample are listed, as sequenced in a study of ipilimumab plus nivolumab after autologous stem cell transplantation. Sequencing was performed with immunoSEQ multiplex PCR; in TCRdb, only in-frame clones are kept and a portion is missing. The data hold 15,000 to 20,000 clones, with 81% observed a single time. The sequencing here drew on PBMCs, taken in a trial of ipilimumab plus nivolumab as post-transplant consolidation. Receptors were obtained from a male donor with diffuse large B-cell lymphoma.

This clone is medium-sized by share. V gene TRBV4-3 combines with J gene TRBJ1-1; D is unclear. The germline V gene has CDR1 LGHNA and CDR2 YSLEER. The CDR3 has 13 residues. Trimming shortened V by 0 bases and J by 3 bases, and 5 bases separated the two germline ends. Here the CDR3 DNA reads TGCGCCAGCAGCCAAGACAGATACACTGAAGCTTTCTTT. Translation: CASSQDRYTEAFF.

This clone was detected a few times. The chain uses TRBV6-1 and TRBJ1-2; D remains unclear. Per germline, CDR1 MNHNS and CDR2 SASEGT. The CDR3 has 13 amino acids. V was pared by 2 bases and J by 3 bases, with 7 bases between. The CDR3 bases are TGTGCCAGCAGTGAATGGCAAGACTATGGCTACACCTTC. This sequence encodes CASSEWQDYGYTF.

The chain employs TRBV18 and TRBJ2-3; D gene ambiguous. The germline V gene encodes CDR1 KGHSH and CDR2 LQKENI. The CDR3 has 15 residues. Deletions cut 2 bases from V and 2 bases from J, with 11 bases between. This CDR3 is CASSPSVQLTDTQYF. The CDR3 nucleotides read TGTGCCAGCTCACCATCGGTACAACTCACAGATACGCAGTATTTT.

This rearrangement joins TRBV6-1 to TRBJ1-4, with TRBD1 identical over 12 bases. Germline lookup yields CDR1 MNHNS and CDR2 SASEGT. The CDR3 sequence is 15 residues long. J was trimmed by 4 bases and V by 6 bases; bases with no gene match: 3. The CDR3 loop is CASSGTGGSNEKLFF. CDR3 sequence (DNA): TGTGCCAGCAGCGGGACAGGGGGCAGTAATGAAAAACTGTTTTTT.

This chain uses TRBV27 with TRBJ1-3; 8 bases line up with TRBD1. The germline gives CDR1 MNHEY, CDR2 SMNVEV (reference sequence). The CDR3 loop spans 19 amino acids. V trimming: 6 bases; J trimming: 0 bases; junction bases outside the gene matches: 16. DNA of the CDR3: TGTGCCAGCAGCAAATTCGGACAGGGCCCTCTATCCTCTGGAAACACCATATATTTT. Protein: CASSKFGQGPLSSGNTIYF.

This clone was observed a handful of times. The CDR3 DNA reads TGTGCCAGCAGTATACCCTCCAGACAGGGGGCCCACGAGCAGTACTTC. Encoded protein: CASSIPSRQGAHEQYF. The chain employs TRBV2 and TRBJ2-7; 10 bases are a match to TRBD1. From germline, CDR1 is SNHLY and CDR2 FYNNEI. There are 16 residues in the CDR3. V lost 5 bases and J lost 5; bases outside the gene matches: 12.

The J gene is TRBJ1-2, the V gene TRBV19; D might be TRBD1 (5 bases). Trimming took 5 bases from V and 2 from J, leaving 15 bases between them. This CDR3 spans 15 amino acids. The V gene's germline CDR1 is LNHDA and CDR2 SQIVND (reference sequence). This chain's CDR3 is CASSLRGRANYGYTF. CDR3 nucleotides: TGTGCCAGTAGTCTTCGTGGCAGGGCCAACTATGGCTACACCTTC.